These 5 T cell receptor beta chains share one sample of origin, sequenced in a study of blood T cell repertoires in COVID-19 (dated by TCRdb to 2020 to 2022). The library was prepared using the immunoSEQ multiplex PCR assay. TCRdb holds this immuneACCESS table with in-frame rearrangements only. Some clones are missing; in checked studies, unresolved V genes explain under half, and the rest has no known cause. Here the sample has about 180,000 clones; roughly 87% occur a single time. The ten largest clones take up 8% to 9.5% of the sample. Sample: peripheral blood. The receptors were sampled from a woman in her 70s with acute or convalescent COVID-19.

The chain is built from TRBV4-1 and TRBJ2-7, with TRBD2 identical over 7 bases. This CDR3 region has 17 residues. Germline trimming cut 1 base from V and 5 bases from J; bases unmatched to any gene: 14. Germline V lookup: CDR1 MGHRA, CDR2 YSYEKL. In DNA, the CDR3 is TGCGCCAGCAGCCAAGGACCCTTGGGCGGGAGAAGGGACGAGCAGTACTTC. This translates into CASSQGPLGGRRDEQYF.

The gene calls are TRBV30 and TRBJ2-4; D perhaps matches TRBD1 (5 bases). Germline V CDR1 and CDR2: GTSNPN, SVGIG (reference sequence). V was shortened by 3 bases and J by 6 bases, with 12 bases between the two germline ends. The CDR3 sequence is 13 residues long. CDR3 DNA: TGTGCCTGGAGCAAAGGGGTATCAAACATTCAGTACTTC. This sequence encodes CAWSKGVSNIQYF.

DNA for the CDR3: TGTGCCAGCAGCCACCGCGGGACAGCTGAAGCTTTCTTT. This sequence encodes CASSHRGTAEAFF. This chain joins TRBV3-1 (or the pseudogene TRBV3-2) and TRBJ1-1, with TRBD1 matching over 7 bases. This CDR3 spans 13 amino acids. The V gene end was trimmed by 3 bases and the J gene end by 6 bases; junction bases not matched to a gene: 4. CDR1 and CDR2 (germline): LGHDT, YNNKEL (reference sequence).

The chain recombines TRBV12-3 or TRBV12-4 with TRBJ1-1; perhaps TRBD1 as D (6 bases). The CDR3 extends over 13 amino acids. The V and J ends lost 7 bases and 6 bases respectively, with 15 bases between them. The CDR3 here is CASTPPQGPEAFF. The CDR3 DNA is TGTGCCAGCACCCCACCACAGGGCCCTGAAGCTTTCTTT.

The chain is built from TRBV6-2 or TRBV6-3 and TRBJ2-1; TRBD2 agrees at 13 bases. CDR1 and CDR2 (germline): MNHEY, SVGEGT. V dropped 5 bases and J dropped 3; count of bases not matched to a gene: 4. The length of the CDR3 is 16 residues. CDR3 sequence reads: CASSPWTSGSYNEQFF. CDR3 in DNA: TGTGCCAGCAGTCCCTGGACTAGCGGGAGCTACAATGAGCAGTTCTTC.